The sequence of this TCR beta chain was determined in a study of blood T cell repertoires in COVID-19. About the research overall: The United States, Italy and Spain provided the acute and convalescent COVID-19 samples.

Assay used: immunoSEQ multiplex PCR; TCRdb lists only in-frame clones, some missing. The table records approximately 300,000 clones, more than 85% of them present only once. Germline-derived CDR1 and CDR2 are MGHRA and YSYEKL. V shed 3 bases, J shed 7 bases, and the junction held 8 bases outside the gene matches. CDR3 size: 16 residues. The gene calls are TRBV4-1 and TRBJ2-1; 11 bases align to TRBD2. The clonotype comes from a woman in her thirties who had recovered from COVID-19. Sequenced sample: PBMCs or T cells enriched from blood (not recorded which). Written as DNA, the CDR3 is TGCGCCAGCAGCCAGAGACTAGCGGGGTTGATAAATGAGCAGTTCTTC. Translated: CASSQRLAGLINEQFF.